A single sample is the source of the 5 T cell receptor beta chains below, sequenced in a study of CDR3 diversity in severe acne. MiXCR was run by TCRdb on the PCR reads, yielding one entry per CDR3 protein. Of fewer than 100,000 distinct CDR3 sequences in the sample, 51% were seen once. The sample comprised blood. The receptor source for this set is a male donor in good health, without acne.

This clonotype appeared many times. The rearrangement links TRBV7-6 to TRBJ2-2; D is ambiguous. The CDR3 has 15 residues. V gave up 5 bases and J gave up 8 bases, with 18 bases separating them. Germline V gene sequence: CDR1 SGHVS, CDR2 FNYEAQ. CDR3 residues: CASSLSSPLYGELFF. The CDR3 bases are TGTGCCAGCAGCCTTTCATCTCCTTTGTATGGGGAGCTGTTTTTT.

This clonotype was counted once. Likely a read error: the CDR3 ends without its conserved phenylalanine or tryptophan. Because the CDR3's place on the DNA is in doubt, the DNA is left out and the CDR3 is given as listed by TCRdb. The gene calls are TRBV24-1 and TRBJ2-1; the table's D call, TRBD2, has no DNA check behind it. A total of 15 residues make up the CDR3, ends included. Germline V gene sequence: CDR1 KGHDR, CDR2 SFDVKD. CDR3 sequence reads: CATSGPGLAVNEQFL.

The CDR3 is CASSLAGGTTAKNIQYF. In DNA form, the CDR3 reads TGTGCCAGCAGCTTAGCGGGGGGAACAACAGCCAAAAACATTCAGTACTTC. The J gene is TRBJ2-4, the V gene TRBV7-6; D possibly corresponds to TRBD2 (6 bases). Germline V CDR1 and CDR2: SGHVS, FNYEAQ. Trimming stripped 0 bases from V and 0 bases from J, with 12 bases between. CDR3 length: 17 amino acids.

The genes are TRBV11-2 and TRBJ1-2; 10 nucleotides line up with TRBD1. Germline loops: CDR1 SGHAT, CDR2 FQNNGV. The CDR3 totals 19 residues. After removal of 5 bases from V and 4 bases from J, the junction contained 19 bases not matched to a gene. CDR3 residues: CASSPTPDRGQALVYGYTF. The CDR3, as DNA: TGTGCCAGCAGCCCAACTCCAGACAGGGGGCAGGCGTTAGTCTATGGCTACACCTTC. Supplemented by reference TRBV11-2 and TRBJ1-2, the full variable domain reads EAGVAQSPRYKIIEKRQSVAFWCNPISGHATLYWYQQILGQGPKLLIQFQNNGVVDDSQLPKDRFSAERLKGVDSTLKIQPAKLEDSAVYLCASSPTPDRGQALVYGYTFGSGTRLTVV.

The V call is TRBV7-2, the J call TRBJ2-7, with D possibly being TRBD1 (7 bases). The V end lost 2 bases, the J end lost 13 bases, and 24 bases lay between the germline ends. Germline CDR1 and CDR2: SGHTA and FQGNSA. The CDR3 length is 15 residues. CDR3 DNA sequence: TGTGCCAGCAGCTTATGGGCAGGGGGAGGAGCCGAGTTTTACTTC. Translated: CASSLWAGGGAEFYF. The entire variable domain, with the rest obtained from reference TRBV7-2 and TRBJ2-7, is as follows: GAGVSQSPSNKVTEKGKDVELRCDPISGHTALYWYRQSLGQGLEFLIYFQGNSAPDKSGLPSDRFSAERTGGSVSTLTIQRTQQEDSAVYLCASSLWAGGGAEFYFGPGTRLTVT.